This T cell receptor beta chain originates from a study of identical twins. Whole-study results and caveats: Partly confounded zero-insertion analyses could result from invariant MAIT and iNKT cells. A lower insertion count was a feature of abundant cord blood beta clonotypes, with no such feature in memory repertoires. Weaker excess sharing between twins was seen in beta out-of-frame sequences.

V lost 3 bases to trimming and J lost 8 bases, with 15 bases between them. The CDR3 spans 14 residues. Germline V gene data show CDR1 as SGDLS and CDR2 as YYNGEE. TCRdb used MiXCR to reprocess the 5' RACE reads, holding one entry per CDR3 protein. The sample shows about 460,000 distinct CDR3 sequences, 13% to 15% of them seen only once. As regards this clonotype: What it binds is not known.

Each donor (without exception) was a healthy Caucasian. The sample was also linked to a second study, of yellow fever vaccine responses in identical twins.

The chain employs TRBV9 and TRBJ2-1; D might be TRBD2 (6 bases). The sequence derives from a woman under 30 in good health. Specimen: CD4+ T cells sorted from blood. This CDR3 reads CASSGVRLVDEQFF. The CDR3 nucleotides are TGTGCCAGCAGCGGAGTGAGACTAGTTGATGAGCAGTTCTTC.